Listed below are T cell receptor beta chains from one sample, sequenced in a study of blood T cell repertoires in COVID-19. Clones were sequenced by immunoSEQ multiplex PCR, and TCRdb holds only the in-frame ones, with some missing. The sample yields roughly 60,000 clones, 55% to 80% seen once. Sequenced sample: peripheral blood. All receptors derive from a woman aged 70-85 years with COVID-19, enrolled during active disease. CDR3s include the opening cysteine and the closing phenylalanine or tryptophan. A D gene is named only where the DNA matches it firmly. A row's size may be missing; if present it is once, few, many or a size class.

d_gene	abundance	j_gene	v_gene	CDR3nt	CDR3aa
TRBD2	many	TRBJ2-1	TRBV6-5	TGTGCCAGCAAACTCACTAGCGGCTCCTACAATGAGCAGTTCTTC	CASKLTSGSYNEQFF
NA	NA	TRBJ2-7	TRBV5-6	TGTGCCAGCAGCCCTGGTTTGAAGGGGAAACCCTCCGGCGAGCAGTACTTC	CASSPGLKGKPSGEQYF
NA	once	TRBJ2-1	TRBV7-6	TGTGCCAGCTCCGACTCCGTCGGGAGTTCCTACAATGAGCAGTTCTTC	CASSDSVGSSYNEQFF
TRBD2	NA	TRBJ2-1	TRBV3-1/TRBV3-2	TGTGCCAGCAGCCAAGATAGGCTAGCGGGAGGGTCTGAGCAGTTCTTC	CASSQDRLAGGSEQFF
TRBD1	once	TRBJ2-2	TRBV19	TGTGCCAGCGCTGGGACAGGGGGTGGCGGGGAGCTGTTTTTT	CASAGTGGGGELFF
NA	NA	TRBJ2-1	TRBV2	TGTGCCAGCAGTCTCCAGGAGCAGTTCTTC	CASSLQEQFF
TRBD1	NA	TRBJ2-7	TRBV5-6	TGTGCCAGCAGCCCCCGACAGGGAAGCTACGAGCAGTACTTC	CASSPRQGSYEQYF
NA	NA	TRBJ2-3	TRBV15	TGTGCCACCAGCAGTGCCGGGAGCCAAACAGATACGCAGTATTTT	CATSSAGSQTDTQYF
TRBD1	many	TRBJ1-2	TRBV27	TGTGCCAGCAGTTCAGGACAGGGGAGGTATGGCTACACCTTC	CASSSGQGRYGYTF
NA	NA	TRBJ2-7	TRBV4-1	TGCGCCAGCAGCCAGAAAAGGGACTTCCTCCGGGAGCAGTACTTC	CASSQKRDFLREQYF
NA	NA	TRBJ1-1	TRBV18	TGTGCCAGCTCACCCCGACAGACAACGAACACTGAAGCTTTCTTT	CASSPRQTTNTEAFF
TRBD1	NA	TRBJ1-1	TRBV18	TGTGCCAGCTCGCCCGGGACAGGGCGATCGGAAGCTTTCTTT	CASSPGTGRSEAFF
TRBD1	few	TRBJ2-7	TRBV13	TGTGCCAGCAGCTCGGGACAGGGGAACGACGAGCAGTACTTC	CASSSGQGNDEQYF
NA	NA	TRBJ1-4	TRBV7-9	TGTGCCAGCACCGCGACAACCGGGATAGAAAAACTGTTTTTT	CASTATTGIEKLFF
TRBD2	few	TRBJ2-1	TRBV5-1	TGCGCCAGCAGCTTGGAGGTTTCCGGAGCGGGACCTGGTAGTGAGCAGTTCTTC	CASSLEVSGAGPGSEQFF
NA	NA	TRBJ2-2	TRBV19	TGTGCCAGTAGTATCCTCCTTATGACCGGGGAGCTGTTTTTT	CASSILLMTGELFF
TRBD2	medium-sized	TRBJ2-2	TRBV5-4	TGTGCCAGCAGCTTGGGCCTAGCGGGTAAAACCGGGGAGCTGTTTTTT	CASSLGLAGKTGELFF
TRBD1	NA	TRBJ2-1	TRBV7-2	TGTGCCAGCAGCGAGACAGGGTTCTACAATGAGCAGTTCTTC	CASSETGFYNEQFF
TRBD1	NA	TRBJ2-2	TRBV2	TGTGCCAGCACCCCGTTCACGGGGACAGGGGCCGGGGAGCTGTTTTTT	CASTPFTGTGAGELFF
NA	NA	TRBJ1-5	TRBV7-8	TGTGCCAGCAGCTTAGATTCGTTCGGGGGTAACCAGCCCCAGCATTTT	CASSLDSFGGNQPQHF
NA	NA	TRBJ2-2	TRBV5-1	TGCGCCAGCAGTATCACCGAGGTCGGGGAGCTGTTTTTT	CASSITEVGELFF
TRBD2	NA	TRBJ2-1	TRBV18	TGTGCCAGCTCACCACGTGGCGGGGGGTCGAATGAGCAGTTCTTC	CASSPRGGGSNEQFF
TRBD2	NA	TRBJ2-3	TRBV2	TGTGCCAGCTCCTCCCCGGGACTAGCGGGGATGGGGAGTACAGATACGCAGTATTTT	CASSSPGLAGMGSTDTQYF
TRBD2	NA	TRBJ2-3	TRBV27	TGTGCCATCAAGTCTCTAGCGGGGGAATACACAGATACGCAGTATTTT	CAIKSLAGEYTDTQYF
NA	NA	TRBJ1-1	TRBV4-2	TGTGCCAGCAGCCAAGAAGCTGCAGGGGCGGACACTGAAGCTTTCTTT	CASSQEAAGADTEAFF
NA	NA	TRBJ1-1	TRBV19	TGTGCCAGTAGTCCTAGGGCAGGAGGAACTGAAGCTTTCTTT	CASSPRAGGTEAFF
NA	NA	TRBJ1-2	TRBV28	TGTGCCGGGGGCAGGGAGGGTGGCTACACCTTC	CAGGREGGYTF